Here is one TCR beta chain with its context. No antigen is known for it. The authors produced TCR alpha and TCR beta cDNA libraries with sample barcodes and UMIs by 5'RACE using constant-segment primers. TCRdb processed the 5' RACE reads anew with MiXCR; each CDR3 protein has one entry. The sample holds roughly 240,000 distinct CDR3 sequences, 15% seen once. This entry comes from a study of T-cell memory formation after mild COVID-19. The overall study: In these data, TCR clusters were largely donor specific. Notes on the study in general: CD4/CD8 balance held among clones contracting day 15 to 85, and later expanders leaned CD4+.

The CDR3 loop spans 16 amino acids. The V end lost 3 bases, the J end lost 0 bases, and 12 bases lay between the germline ends. Germline assignment: CDR1 SGHRS and CDR2 YFSETQ. This chain uses TRBV5-1 with TRBJ2-2, with D perhaps being TRBD1 or TRBD2 (5 bases each). Sequencing input: PBMCs or a T cell subset sorted from them (not recorded which). The source of this sequence is an adult woman who had mild COVID-19 (a few samples of this study predate the infection). Cell type and time point are not known. DNA of the CDR3: TGCGCCAGCAGCTCCCGGGACGGACCGAACACCGGGGAGCTGTTTTTT. This translates into CASSSRDGPNTGELFF.